A selection of T cell receptor beta chains follows, all from one sample in a study of T cell responses to AZD1222 COVID-19 vaccine. Measured with immunoSEQ multiplex PCR; TCRdb has only the in-frame clones, and not every one. This sample yields roughly 150,000 clones, of which around 90% are seen a single time; just under 2% belongs to the top ten. The starting material was peripheral blood, obtained 28 days after the second AZD1222 dose. All receptors come from an adult who received the AZD1222 COVID-19 vaccine. CDR3s include the opening cysteine and the closing phenylalanine or tryptophan. A D gene is named only where the DNA matches it firmly. Clone size is stated in some rows and not others, as once, few, many or a class when expanded.

D	V	size	J	CDR3	DNA
-	TRBV4-1	-	TRBJ1-5	CASSQDKGTSNQPQHF	TGCGCCAGCAGCCAAGATAAGGGGACCAGCAATCAGCCCCAGCATTTT
-	TRBV5-1	-	TRBJ2-2	CASSFGTNTGELFF	TGCGCCAGCAGCTTCGGGACAAACACCGGGGAGCTGTTTTTT
TRBD1	TRBV5-1	-	TRBJ2-1	CASSPGQAPYFYNEQFF	TGCGCCAGCAGCCCCGGACAGGCCCCCTATTTTTACAATGAGCAGTTCTTC
-	TRBV18	-	TRBJ2-7	CASSPPALSWEQYF	TGTGCCAGCTCACCACCAGCCCTCTCGTGGGAGCAGTACTTC
TRBD1	TRBV19	-	TRBJ2-3	CASKNRGAMTSTDTQYF	TGTGCCAGCAAAAACAGGGGGGCAATGACTAGCACAGATACGCAGTATTTT
TRBD1	TRBV2	-	TRBJ1-6	CASRPPQGPNSPLHF	TGTGCCAGCAGACCGCCACAGGGGCCAAATTCACCCCTCCACTTT
-	TRBV2	-	TRBJ1-6	CASNPDESGSPLHF	TGTGCCAGCAACCCCGACGAAAGTGGTTCACCCCTCCACTTT
-	TRBV27	-	TRBJ1-5	CASSHRDFNQPQHF	TGTGCCAGCAGTCATCGGGACTTTAATCAGCCCCAGCATTTT
TRBD1	TRBV29-1	-	TRBJ1-2	CSVVGQGEKGYTF	TGCAGCGTTGTAGGACAGGGGGAAAAAGGCTACACCTTC
-	TRBV13	-	TRBJ2-2	CASSLFDPGELFF	TGTGCCAGCAGCTTGTTCGATCCCGGGGAGCTGTTTTTT
-	TRBV6-1	-	TRBJ1-5	CASSERGEGRGNQPQHF	TGTGCCAGCAGTGAGAGGGGGGAGGGAAGGGGCAATCAGCCCCAGCATTTT
-	TRBV11-2	-	TRBJ1-1	CASSLGNAFF	TGTGCCAGCAGCTTAGGTAATGCTTTCTTT
-	TRBV5-6	-	TRBJ2-5	CASSFGGLETQYF	TGTGCCAGCAGCTTCGGCGGACTAGAGACCCAGTACTTC
-	TRBV27	-	TRBJ1-5	CASSFSGPTNQPQHF	TGTGCCAGCAGTTTCTCGGGGCCTACCAATCAGCCCCAGCATTTT
TRBD1	TRBV7-2	once	TRBJ1-5	CASSSDRLGNQPQHF	TGTGCCAGCAGCTCGGACAGGCTTGGCAATCAGCCCCAGCATTTT
TRBD1	TRBV29-1	-	TRBJ1-5	CSAAYGTGDQPQHF	TGCAGCGCCGCATACGGGACAGGAGATCAGCCCCAGCATTTT
TRBD1	TRBV12-3/TRBV12-4	once	TRBJ2-7	CASSLRDSFGQYF	TGTGCCAGCAGTTTGAGGGACAGCTTCGGGCAGTACTTC
-	TRBV9	-	TRBJ1-2	CASSVRAGGIYGYTF	TGTGCCAGCAGCGTACGGGCAGGTGGCATCTATGGCTACACCTTC
-	TRBV4-1	-	TRBJ2-2	CASSQKELDSNTGELFF	TGCGCCAGCAGCCAAAAGGAGCTGGATTCGAACACCGGGGAGCTGTTTTTT
-	TRBV19	-	TRBJ1-3	CASSISVRNSGNTIYF	TGTGCCAGTAGTATATCGGTCAGGAACTCTGGAAACACCATATATTTT
TRBD2	TRBV11-2	-	TRBJ2-1	CASSLELAGGPFF	TGTGCCAGCAGCTTAGAACTAGCGGGAGGTCCGTTCTTC
-	TRBV3-1/TRBV3-2	-	TRBJ1-1	CASSQERGKAFF	TGTGCCAGCAGCCAAGAACGGGGTAAAGCTTTCTTT
TRBD2	TRBV6-5	-	TRBJ2-5	CASSLGMTSGSETQYF	TGTGCCAGCAGTTTAGGAATGACTAGCGGGTCAGAGACCCAGTACTTC
TRBD1	TRBV18	-	TRBJ2-1	CASSQGAGTGINEQFF	TGTGCCAGCTCACAAGGCGCCGGGACAGGGATCAATGAGCAGTTCTTC
-	TRBV19	-	TRBJ2-7	CASSQASYEQYF	TGTGCCAGTAGTCAGGCTTCCTACGAGCAGTACTTC
-	TRBV11-2	-	TRBJ1-6	CASSLLRGSAALHF	TGTGCCAGCAGCTTACTACGGGGCTCGGCGGCCCTCCACTTT
TRBD2	TRBV27	-	TRBJ2-3	CATVFRRGWRDTQYF	TGTGCCACCGTTTTCCGGCGGGGGTGGAGAGATACGCAGTATTTT